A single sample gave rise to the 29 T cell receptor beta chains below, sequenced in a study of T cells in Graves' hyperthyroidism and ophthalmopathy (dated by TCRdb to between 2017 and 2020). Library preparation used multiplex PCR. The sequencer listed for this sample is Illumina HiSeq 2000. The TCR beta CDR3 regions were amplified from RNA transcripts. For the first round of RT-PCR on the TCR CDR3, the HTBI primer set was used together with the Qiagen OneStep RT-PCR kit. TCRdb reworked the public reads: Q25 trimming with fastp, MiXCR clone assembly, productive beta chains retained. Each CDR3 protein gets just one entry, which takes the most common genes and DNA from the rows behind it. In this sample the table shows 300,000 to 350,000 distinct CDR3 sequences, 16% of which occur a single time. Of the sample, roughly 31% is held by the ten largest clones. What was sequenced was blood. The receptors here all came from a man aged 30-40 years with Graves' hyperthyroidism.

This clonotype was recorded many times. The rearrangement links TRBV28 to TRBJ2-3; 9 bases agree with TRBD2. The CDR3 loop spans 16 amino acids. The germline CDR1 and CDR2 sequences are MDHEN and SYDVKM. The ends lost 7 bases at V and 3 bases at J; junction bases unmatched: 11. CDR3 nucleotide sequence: TGTGCCAGCAAACCCTATAGCGGGAGTAGAACAGATACGCAGTATTTT. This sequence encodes CASKPYSGSRTDTQYF.

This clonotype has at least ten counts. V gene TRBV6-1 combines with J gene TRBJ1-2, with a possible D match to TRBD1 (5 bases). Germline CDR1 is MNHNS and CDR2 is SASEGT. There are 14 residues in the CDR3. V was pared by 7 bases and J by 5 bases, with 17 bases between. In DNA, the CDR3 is TGTGCCAGCATTCCCCGTGGGGGATTGTATGGCTACACCTTC. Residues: CASIPRGGLYGYTF.

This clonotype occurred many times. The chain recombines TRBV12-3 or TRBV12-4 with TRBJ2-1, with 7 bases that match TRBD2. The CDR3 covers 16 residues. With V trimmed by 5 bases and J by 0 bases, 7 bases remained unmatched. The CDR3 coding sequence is TGTGCCAGCAGTCCCACCCAGCGGGGCTCCTACAATGAGCAGTTCTTC. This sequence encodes CASSPTQRGSYNEQFF.

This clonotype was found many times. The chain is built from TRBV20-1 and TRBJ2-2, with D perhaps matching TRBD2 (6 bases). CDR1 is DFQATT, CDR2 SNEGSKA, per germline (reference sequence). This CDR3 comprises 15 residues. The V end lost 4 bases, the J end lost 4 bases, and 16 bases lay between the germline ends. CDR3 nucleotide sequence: TGCAGTGCTATTGGGTCTAGCGAAGCCACCGGGGAGCTGTTTTTT. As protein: CSAIGSSEATGELFF.

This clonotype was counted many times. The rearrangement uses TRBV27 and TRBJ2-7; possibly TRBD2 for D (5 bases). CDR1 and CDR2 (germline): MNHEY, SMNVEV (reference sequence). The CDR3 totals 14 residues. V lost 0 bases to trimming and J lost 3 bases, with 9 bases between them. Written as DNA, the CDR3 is TGTGCCAGCAGTTTATCGTGGGAGAACTACGAGCAGTACTTC. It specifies CASSLSWENYEQYF.

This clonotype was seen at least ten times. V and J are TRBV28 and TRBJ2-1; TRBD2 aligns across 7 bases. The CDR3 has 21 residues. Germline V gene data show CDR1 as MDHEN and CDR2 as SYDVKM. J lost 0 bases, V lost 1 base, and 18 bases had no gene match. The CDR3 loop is CASSLFGWGRSERDSYNEQFF. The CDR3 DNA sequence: TGTGCCAGCAGTTTATTCGGGTGGGGGAGATCCGAGCGGGACTCCTACAATGAGCAGTTCTTC.

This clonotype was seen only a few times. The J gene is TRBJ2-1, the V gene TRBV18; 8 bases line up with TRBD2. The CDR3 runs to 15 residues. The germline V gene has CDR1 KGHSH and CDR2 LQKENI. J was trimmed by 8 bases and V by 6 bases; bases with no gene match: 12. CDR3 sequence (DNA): TGTGCCAGCTCCCTCGAAGCGGGAGCGGCTGATGAGCAGTTCTTC. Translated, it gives CASSLEAGAADEQFF.

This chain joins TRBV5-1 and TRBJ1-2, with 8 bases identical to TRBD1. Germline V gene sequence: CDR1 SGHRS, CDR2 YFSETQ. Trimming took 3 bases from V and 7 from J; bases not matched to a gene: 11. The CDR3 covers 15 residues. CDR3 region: CASSSGGQGYFGYTF. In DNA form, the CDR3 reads TGCGCCAGCAGCTCCGGAGGACAGGGTTATTTTGGCTACACCTTC.

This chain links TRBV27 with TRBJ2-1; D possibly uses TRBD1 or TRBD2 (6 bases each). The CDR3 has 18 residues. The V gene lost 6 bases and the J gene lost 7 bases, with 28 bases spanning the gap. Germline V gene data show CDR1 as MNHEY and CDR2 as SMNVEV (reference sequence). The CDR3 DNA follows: TGTGCCAGCAGGGTTTCGGGGGCGGGCAAACTAGGGGGGAATGAGCAGTTCTTC. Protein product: CASRVSGAGKLGGNEQFF.

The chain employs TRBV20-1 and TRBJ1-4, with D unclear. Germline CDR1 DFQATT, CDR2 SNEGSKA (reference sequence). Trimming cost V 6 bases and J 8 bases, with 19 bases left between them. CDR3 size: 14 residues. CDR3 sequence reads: CSAQGPGLGEKLFF. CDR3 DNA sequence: TGCAGTGCCCAAGGGCCGGGCTTGGGGGAAAAACTGTTTTTT.

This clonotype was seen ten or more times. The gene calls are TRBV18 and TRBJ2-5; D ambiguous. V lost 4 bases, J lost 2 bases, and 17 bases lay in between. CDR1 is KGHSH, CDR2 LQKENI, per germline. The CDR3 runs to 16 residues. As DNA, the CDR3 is TGTGCCAGCTCACAAGGACGGTTCCGGATGCAAGAGACCCAGTACTTC. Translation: CASSQGRFRMQETQYF.

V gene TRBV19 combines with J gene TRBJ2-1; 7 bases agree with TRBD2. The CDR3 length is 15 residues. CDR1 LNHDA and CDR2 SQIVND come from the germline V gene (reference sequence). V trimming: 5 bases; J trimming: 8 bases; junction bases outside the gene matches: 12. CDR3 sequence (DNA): TGTGCCAGTAGTGCTCCGCGGGACTATCGTCATGAGCAGTTCTTC. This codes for CASSAPRDYRHEQFF. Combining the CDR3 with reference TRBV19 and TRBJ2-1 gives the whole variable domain DGGITQSPKYLFRKEGQNVTLSCEQNLNHDAMYWYRQDPGQGLRLIYYSQIVNDFQKGDIAEGYSVSREKKESFPLTVTSAQKNPTAFYLCASSAPRDYRHEQFFGPGTRLTVL.

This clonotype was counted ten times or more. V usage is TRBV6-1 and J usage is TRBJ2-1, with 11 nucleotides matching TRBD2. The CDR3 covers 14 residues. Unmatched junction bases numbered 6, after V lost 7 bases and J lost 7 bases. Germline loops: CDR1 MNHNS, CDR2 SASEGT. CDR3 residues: CASTNSGRGNEQFF. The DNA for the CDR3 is TGTGCCAGCACCAATAGCGGGAGGGGGAATGAGCAGTTCTTC.

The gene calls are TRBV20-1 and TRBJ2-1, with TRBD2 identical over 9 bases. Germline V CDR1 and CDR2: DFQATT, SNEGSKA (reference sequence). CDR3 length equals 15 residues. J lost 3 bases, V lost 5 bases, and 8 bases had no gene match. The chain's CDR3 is CSASISGSYYNEQFF. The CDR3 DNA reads TGCAGTGCTTCTATTAGCGGGAGTTACTACAATGAGCAGTTCTTC.

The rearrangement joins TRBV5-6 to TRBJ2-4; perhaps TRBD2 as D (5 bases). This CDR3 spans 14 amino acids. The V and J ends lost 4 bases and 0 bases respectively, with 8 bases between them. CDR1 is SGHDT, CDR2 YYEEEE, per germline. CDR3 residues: CASSAGLAKNIQYF. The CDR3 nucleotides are TGTGCCAGCAGCGCAGGACTAGCCAAAAACATTCAGTACTTC.

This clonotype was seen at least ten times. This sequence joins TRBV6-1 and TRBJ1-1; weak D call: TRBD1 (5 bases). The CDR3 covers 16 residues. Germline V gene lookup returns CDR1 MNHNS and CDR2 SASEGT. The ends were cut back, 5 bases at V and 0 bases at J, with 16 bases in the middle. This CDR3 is CASSTGRWRVNTEAFF. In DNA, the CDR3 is TGTGCCAGCAGTACAGGCAGGTGGCGGGTGAACACTGAAGCTTTCTTT.

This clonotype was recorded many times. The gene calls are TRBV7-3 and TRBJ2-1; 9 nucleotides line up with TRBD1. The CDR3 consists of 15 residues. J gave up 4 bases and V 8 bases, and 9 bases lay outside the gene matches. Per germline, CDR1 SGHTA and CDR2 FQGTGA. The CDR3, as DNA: TGTGCCAGCTCACCGGACAGGGGAGGGTACAATGAGCAGTTCTTC. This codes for CASSPDRGGYNEQFF.

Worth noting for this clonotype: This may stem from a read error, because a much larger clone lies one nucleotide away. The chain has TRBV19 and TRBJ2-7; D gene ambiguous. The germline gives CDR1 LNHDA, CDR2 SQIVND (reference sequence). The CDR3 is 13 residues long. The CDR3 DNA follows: TGTACCAGTAGTATGGCGGCGTCGGACGAGCAGTACTTC. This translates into CTSSMAASDEQYF.

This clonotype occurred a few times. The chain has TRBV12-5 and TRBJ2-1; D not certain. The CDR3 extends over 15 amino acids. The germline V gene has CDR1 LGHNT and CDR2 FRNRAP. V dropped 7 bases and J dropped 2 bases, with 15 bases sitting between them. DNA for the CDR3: TGTGCTAGTGCTCCCTTCGAGACACCCTACAATGAGCAGTTCTTC. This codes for CASAPFETPYNEQFF. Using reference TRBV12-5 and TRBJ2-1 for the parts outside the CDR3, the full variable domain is DARVTQTPRHKVTEMGQEVTMRCQPILGHNTVFWYRQTMMQGLELLAYFRNRAPLDDSGMPKDRFSAEMPDATLATLKIQPSEPRDSAVYFCASAPFETPYNEQFFGPGTRLTVL.

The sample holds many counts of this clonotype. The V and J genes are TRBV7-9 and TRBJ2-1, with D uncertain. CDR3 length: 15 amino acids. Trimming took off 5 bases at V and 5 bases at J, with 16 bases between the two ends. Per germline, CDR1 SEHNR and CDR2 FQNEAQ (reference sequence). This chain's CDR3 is CASSQTAGGDNEQFF. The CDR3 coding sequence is TGTGCCAGCAGCCAGACTGCAGGCGGTGACAATGAGCAGTTCTTC.

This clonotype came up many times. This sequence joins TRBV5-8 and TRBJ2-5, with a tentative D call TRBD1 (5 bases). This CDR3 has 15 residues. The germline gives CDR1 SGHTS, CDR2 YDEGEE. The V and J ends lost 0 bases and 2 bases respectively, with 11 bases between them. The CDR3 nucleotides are TGTGCCAGCAGCTTGGGGTCTAGGGGACAAGAGACCCAGTACTTC. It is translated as CASSLGSRGQETQYF. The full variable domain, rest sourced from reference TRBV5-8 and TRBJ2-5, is EAGVTQSPTHLIKTRGQQATLRCSPISGHTSVYWYQQALGLGLQFLLWYDEGEERNRGNFPPRFSGRQFPNYSSELNVNALELEDSALYLCASSLGSRGQETQYFGPGTRLLVL.

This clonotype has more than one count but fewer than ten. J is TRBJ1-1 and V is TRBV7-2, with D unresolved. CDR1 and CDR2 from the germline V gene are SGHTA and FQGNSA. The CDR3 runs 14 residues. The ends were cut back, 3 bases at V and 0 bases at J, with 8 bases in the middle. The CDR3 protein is CASSLRRMNTEAFF. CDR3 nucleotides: TGTGCCAGCAGCTTGAGGCGGATGAACACTGAAGCTTTCTTT.

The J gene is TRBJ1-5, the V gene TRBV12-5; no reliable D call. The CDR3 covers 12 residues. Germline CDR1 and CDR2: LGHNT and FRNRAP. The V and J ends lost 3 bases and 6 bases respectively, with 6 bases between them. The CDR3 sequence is CASGLDTQPQHF. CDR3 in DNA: TGTGCTAGTGGTTTAGACACTCAGCCCCAGCATTTT.

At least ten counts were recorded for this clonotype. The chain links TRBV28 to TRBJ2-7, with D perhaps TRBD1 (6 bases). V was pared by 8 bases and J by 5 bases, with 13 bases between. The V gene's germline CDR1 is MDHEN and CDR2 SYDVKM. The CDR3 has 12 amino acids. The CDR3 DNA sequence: TGTGCCAGCTCTGCAGGGGTGAACGAGCAGTACTTC. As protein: CASSAGVNEQYF.

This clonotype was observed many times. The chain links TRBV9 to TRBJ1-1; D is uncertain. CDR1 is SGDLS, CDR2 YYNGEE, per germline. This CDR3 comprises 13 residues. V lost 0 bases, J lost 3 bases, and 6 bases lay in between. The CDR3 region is CASSVDQDTEAFF. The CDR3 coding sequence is TGTGCCAGCAGCGTAGATCAGGACACTGAAGCTTTCTTT.

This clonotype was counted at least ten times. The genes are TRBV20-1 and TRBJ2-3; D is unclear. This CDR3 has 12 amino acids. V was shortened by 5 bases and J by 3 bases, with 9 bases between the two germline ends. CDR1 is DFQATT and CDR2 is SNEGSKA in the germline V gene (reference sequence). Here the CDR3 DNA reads TGCAGTGCTGCCCGGCGGACAGATACGCAGTATTTT. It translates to CSAARRTDTQYF.

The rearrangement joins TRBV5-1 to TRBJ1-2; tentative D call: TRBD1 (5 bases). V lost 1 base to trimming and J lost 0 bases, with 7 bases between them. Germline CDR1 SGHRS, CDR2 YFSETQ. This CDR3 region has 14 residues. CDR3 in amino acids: CASSLPGPNYGYTF. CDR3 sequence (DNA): TGCGCCAGCAGCTTGCCAGGGCCTAACTATGGCTACACCTTC.

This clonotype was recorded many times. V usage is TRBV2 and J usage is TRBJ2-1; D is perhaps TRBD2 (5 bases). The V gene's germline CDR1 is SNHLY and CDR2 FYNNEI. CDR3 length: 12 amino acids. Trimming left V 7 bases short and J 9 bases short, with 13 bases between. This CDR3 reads CASKPLVSEQFF. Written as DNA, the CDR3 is TGTGCCAGCAAGCCACTAGTGAGTGAGCAGTTCTTC.

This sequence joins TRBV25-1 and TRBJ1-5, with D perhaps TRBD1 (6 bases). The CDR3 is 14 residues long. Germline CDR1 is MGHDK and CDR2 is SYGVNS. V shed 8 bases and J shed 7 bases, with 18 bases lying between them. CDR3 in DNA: TGTGCCAGCGCTCGTGGGGGCCGAGGGCAGCCCCAGCATTTT. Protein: CASARGGRGQPQHF.